This TCR beta chain stems from a study of T-cell memory formation after mild COVID-19 (dated by TCRdb to about 2021). Looking at the study overall: TCR sequence clusters from the two donors were found to be largely donor specific. T-cell clones expanding and contracting after mild COVID-19 in two donors were tracked by longitudinal TCRalpha and TCRbeta repertoire sequencing. Two young, previously healthy adult volunteers made up the cohort, one male and one female.

Study-wide findings and limitations: Contracting CD4+ clones were located mainly in the CM and EM memory subsets, whereas CD8+ clones were found to be enriched in EMRA. Whether the second-wave clones peaking on day 37 were SARS-CoV-2 specific was not confirmed. Clones contracting from day 15 to 85 had balanced CD4/CD8 phenotypes, while a second wave expanding from day 15 to 37 was biased towards CD4+. The study included only a couple of mild cases, and larger cohorts that include severe cases with pre-infection samples were judged to be necessary. Some responding clones were found in pre-infection memory, which suggests that pre-existing cross-reactive memory T cells took part in the SARS-CoV-2 response.

PBMCs were isolated by Ficoll-Paque density gradient centrifugation. The sequencer was an Illumina NovaSeq 6000. Using 5'RACE with constant-segment primers, TCRalpha and TCRbeta cDNA libraries were constructed, with sample barcodes and unique molecular identifiers added in the process. Trizol reagent was used to extract RNA from every sample. Library amplification was performed in two PCR steps, and a second sample barcode and Illumina TruSeq adapters were introduced in the second step. Libraries were sequenced on an Illumina NovaSeq with 2 x 150 bp paired-end reads. In the paper's pipeline: Demultiplexing of reads and collapsing into UMI-guided consensus sequences were performed with migec v1.2.7. Using mixcr v2.1.11, UMI consensuses were aligned to TRA and TRB V and J templates and then assembled into clonotypes. A clonotype was counted as expanded or contracted only if both edgeR and NoisET called the change significant, with noise models trained on biological replicates. edgeR calls used a false discovery rate-adjusted p below 0.01 and a log2 fold-change threshold of 1. As an exploratory analysis of dynamics, PCA with hierarchical clustering was applied to max-normalized trajectories of the 1000 most abundant clonotypes. Each responding clone was given a CD4 or CD8 phenotype based on the CD4+ and CD8+ repertoires, which had been sequenced separately. The public reads were reanalyzed by TCRdb: fastp trimming at Q25, MiXCR alignment, in-frame beta chains only. CDR3 protein sequences are deduplicated, and each keeps its most common genes and DNA. Here the V and J calls rest on TCRdb's processing, not on the authors' analysis. Across this sample there are 360,000 or so distinct CDR3 sequences, with 25% to 30% seen only once. Roughly 13% of the sample is in the top ten clones.

To note about this clonotype: Its antigen is not yet known. No qualities accompany the bases; no much larger clone lies one base away.

This clonotype originated in an adult woman who had mild COVID-19 (a few samples of this study predate the infection). The sample titles of this study are shuffled in the database, so cell type and time point are left out; the donor was told from shared clones. Sequenced: PBMCs or a T cell subset sorted from them (not recorded which).

The DNA sequence is as follows: TGTGCCAGCAGCCAAGTCAGGCAAGAGACCCAGTACTTC. Translated, this is CASSQVRQETQYF. Here the chain combines TRBV3-1 and TRBJ2-5; the D gene identity is not certain. CDR1 and CDR2, per the germline V gene (reference sequence), are LGHDT and YNNKEL. Between the V and J ends, shortened by 1 base and 2 bases respectively, the junction contains 5 bases. The CDR3 goes from the cysteine to the phenylalanine over 13 residues. Only the CDR3 DNA stays, 39 bases, in frame from base 1.